Sequencing of this T cell receptor (beta chain) was carried out in a study of blood T cell repertoires in COVID-19. At the level of the study: COVID-19 samples from acute and convalescent phases originated in the United States, Italy and Spain. PBMCs, B-cell-depleted T cells, or T cells were the source of the cDNA or gDNA that made up the material.

This CDR3 has 15 amino acids. Original data processing: For nucleated cells, counts were estimated from reference gene primer amplification. Produced via immunoSEQ multiplex PCR; TCRdb's table is partial and in-frame only. The V and J calls and the clone size are those of that table, but D and trimming were determined from the DNA. The sample carries 250,000 or so clones, 84% recorded once. This receptor was obtained from a woman in her 40s who had recovered from COVID-19. Source material: peripheral blood. The chain joins TRBV12-2 to TRBJ1-4; whether TRBD1, the table's D call, matches the DNA was not checked. TRBV12-2 is a pseudogene. The CDR3 reads CASRFWTATNEKLFF. In DNA form, the CDR3 reads TGTGCAAGTCGCTTCTGGACAGCAACTAATGAAAAACTGTTTTTT.